The 27 T cell receptor beta chains below were found in one sample sequenced in a study of CD8+ T cells in alopecia areata. Extracted RNA was reverse transcribed into cDNA, the sequencing template. The repertoire was sequenced with immunoSEQ multiplex PCR; TCRdb's copy has only in-frame clones and lacks some. The data hold some 200,000 clones, with more than 50% observed a single time. What was sequenced was CD8+ T cells sorted from blood. The receptors originated from a human donor in good health.

The chain has TRBV5-4 and TRBJ2-2, with a weak D call TRBD1 (5 bases). CDR3 length: 14 amino acids. The ends were cut back, 2 bases at V and 1 base at J, with 6 bases in the middle. Germline CDR1 SGHNT, CDR2 YYREEE (reference sequence). The CDR3 DNA sequence: TGTGCCAGCAGCTTAGGACAGAACACCGGGGAGCTGTTTTTT. Residues: CASSLGQNTGELFF.

This sequence joins TRBV7-9 and TRBJ2-2; D unclear. Trimming shortened V by 6 bases and J by 4 bases, and 6 bases separated the two germline ends. Germline V CDR1 and CDR2: SEHNR, FQNEAQ (reference sequence). The length of the CDR3 is 12 residues. The CDR3 reads CASSPFTGELFF. CDR3 in DNA: TGTGCCAGCAGTCCGTTCACCGGGGAGCTGTTTTTT. The full variable domain, with the rest looked up from reference TRBV7-9 and TRBJ2-2, is DTGVSQNPRHKITKRGQNVTFRCDPISEHNRLYWYRQTLGQGPEFLTYFQNEAQLEKSRLLSDRFSAERPKGSFSTLEIQRTEQGDSAMYLCASSPFTGELFFGEGSRLTVL.

V gene TRBV9 combines with J gene TRBJ2-1; D unresolved. Trimming took 4 bases from V and 8 from J, leaving 7 bases between them. Germline V gene lookup returns CDR1 SGDLS and CDR2 YYNGEE. The CDR3 totals 11 residues. The CDR3 DNA follows: TGTGCCAGCAGCCCACCCGATGAGCAGTTCTTC. Translating it yields CASSPPDEQFF.

The chain has TRBV11-2 and TRBJ2-5; TRBD2 aligns across 8 bases. In germline, CDR1 is SGHAT, CDR2 FQNNGV. The CDR3 contains 14 residues. The ends lost 5 bases at V and 4 bases at J; junction bases unmatched: 6. CDR3 protein: CASSPAGRVETQYF. CDR3 coding DNA: TGTGCCAGCAGCCCGGCCGGGAGGGTAGAGACCCAGTACTTC.

The chain has TRBV29-1 and TRBJ2-1; maybe TRBD2 (5 bases). With 4 bases removed from V and 5 bases from J, the gap between germline ends came to 12 bases. CDR1 and CDR2 (germline): SQVTM, ANQGSEA. The CDR3 spans 13 residues. The CDR3 sequence: CSVVERANNEQFF. The CDR3 DNA is TGCAGCGTTGTGGAGAGGGCAAACAATGAGCAGTTCTTC.

The genes are TRBV7-9 and TRBJ1-5; 10 bases align to TRBD1. Germline trimming cut 3 bases from V and 6 bases from J; bases unmatched to any gene: 5. The germline CDR1 and CDR2 sequences are SEHNR and FQNEAQ (reference sequence). This CDR3 has 15 residues. The CDR3 DNA reads TGTGCCAGCAGCTTGGGGACAGGGGTGGGTCAGCCCCAGCATTTT. It specifies CASSLGTGVGQPQHF.

This clone was found a few times. The chain recombines TRBV7-8 with TRBJ2-7; 8 nucleotides match TRBD1. Germline CDR1 SGHVS, CDR2 FQNEAQ. The CDR3 runs 17 residues. Trimming took 2 bases from V and 7 from J; bases not matched to a gene: 16. The CDR3 nucleotides are TGTGCCAGCAGCTTAACATCTGGGACACAGGGGGGCTGGGAGCAGTACTTC. Encoded protein: CASSLTSGTQGGWEQYF.

The V gene is TRBV20-1, the J gene TRBJ2-2; no clear D. CDR1 is DFQATT, CDR2 SNEGSKA, per germline (reference sequence). The length of the CDR3 is 11 residues. Deletions cut 5 bases from V and 7 bases from J, with 8 bases between. CDR3 sequence reads: CSALVIGELFF. As DNA, the CDR3 is TGCAGTGCTCTAGTGATCGGGGAGCTGTTTTTT.

The chain is built from TRBV18 and TRBJ1-6, with no clear D. The CDR3 extends over 15 amino acids. V lost 2 bases and J lost 8, with 13 bases in between. Looked up from germline, CDR1 is KGHSH and CDR2 is LQKENI. Here the CDR3 reads CASSPTAFDDSPLHF. For the CDR3, the DNA is TGTGCCAGCTCACCAACAGCCTTTGATGATTCACCCCTCCACTTT.

The chain carries TRBV30 and TRBJ2-1; a possible D gene is TRBD2 (5 bases). The CDR3 contains 11 residues. Germline V lookup: CDR1 GTSNPN, CDR2 SVGIG (reference sequence). V lost 1 base and J lost 8, with 6 bases in between. CDR3 bases: TGTGCCTGGAGTGAACTAGATGAGCAGTTCTTC. It translates to CAWSELDEQFF.

V usage is TRBV13 and J usage is TRBJ2-3; D is tentatively TRBD1 or TRBD2 (6 bases each). CDR1 is PRHDT and CDR2 is FYEKMQ in the germline V gene (reference sequence). This CDR3 has 15 residues. The germline V and J ends were trimmed by 5 bases and 0 bases, with 12 bases remaining between them. In DNA form, the CDR3 reads TGTGCCAGCAGCACCGGGGGCTCTAGCACAGATACGCAGTATTTT. Protein product: CASSTGGSSTDTQYF.

In this sample, this clone turned up a few times. This rearrangement joins TRBV29-1 to TRBJ2-7; no clear D. This CDR3 has 12 residues. Looked up from germline, CDR1 is SQVTM and CDR2 is ANQGSEA. V lost 3 bases, J lost 3 bases, and 9 bases lay in between. The CDR3 nucleotides are TGCAGCGTTGAGGTCGGAGACTACGAGCAGTACTTC. It specifies CSVEVGDYEQYF.

This chain uses TRBV2 with TRBJ2-3; 9 bases line up with TRBD1. The V and J ends lost 10 bases and 6 bases, in that order; junction bases with no gene match: 8. This CDR3 has 13 amino acids. Germline CDR1 SNHLY, CDR2 FYNNEI. CDR3 residues: CAISDRGWDTQYF. CDR3 nucleotide sequence: TGTGCCATCTCGGACAGGGGCTGGGATACGCAGTATTTT.

In this sample, this clone turned up a few times. The rearrangement links TRBV27 to TRBJ2-3, with no clear D. V was cut by 3 bases and J by 0 bases, with 10 bases left in between. Looked up from germline, CDR1 is MNHEY and CDR2 is SMNVEV (reference sequence). This CDR3 spans 15 amino acids. The CDR3 coding sequence is TGTGCCAGCAGTTTTTCCGCCGCTAGCACAGATACGCAGTATTTT. This sequence encodes CASSFSAASTDTQYF.

In this sample, this clone turned up a few times. This rearrangement joins TRBV2 to TRBJ2-3; TRBD2 aligns across 13 bases. CDR1 and CDR2 (germline): SNHLY, FYNNEI. This CDR3 region has 16 residues. Trimming at V came to 4 bases and at J to 0 bases, leaving 1 base not matched to a gene. CDR3 sequence (DNA): TGTGCCAGCAGTGCACTAGCGGGGGGGAGCACAGATACGCAGTATTTT. This codes for CASSALAGGSTDTQYF.

V gene TRBV15 combines with J gene TRBJ1-4; the match to TRBD1 covers 7 bases. V lost 0 bases to trimming and J lost 7 bases; unmatched junction nucleotides: 8. Germline CDR1 LNHNV, CDR2 YYDKDF (reference sequence). This CDR3 comprises 16 residues. CDR3 region: CATSRDLTGSFEKLFF. CDR3 nucleotides: TGTGCCACCAGCAGAGATCTGACAGGGAGCTTTGAAAAACTGTTTTTT.

The V and J genes are TRBV11-1 and TRBJ2-7; D is possibly TRBD2 (6 bases). Trimming removed 3 bases at V and 0 bases at J, with 15 bases between. CDR3 length: 16 residues. CDR1 SGHAT and CDR2 FQDESV come from the germline V gene (reference sequence). CDR3 loop: CASSFAGTAGSYEQYF. DNA for the CDR3: TGTGCCAGCAGCTTTGCGGGGACCGCGGGCTCCTACGAGCAGTACTTC.

The chain uses TRBV30 and TRBJ2-1, with TRBD1 as a possible D gene (6 bases). Looked up from germline, CDR1 is GTSNPN and CDR2 is SVGIG (reference sequence). CDR3 length: 14 amino acids. Between the trimmed V and J ends, which lost 0 bases and 6 bases, there was a span of 12 bases. The CDR3 here is CAWSVSQGSNEQFF. The CDR3, as DNA: TGTGCCTGGAGTGTATCACAGGGAAGCAATGAGCAGTTCTTC.

The chain links TRBV9 to TRBJ1-1; the D gene is possibly TRBD1 (6 bases). Per germline, CDR1 SGDLS and CDR2 YYNGEE. This CDR3 contains 14 residues. Trimming pared 3 bases from V and 7 bases from J, leaving 16 bases between. The CDR3 is CASSGRGADREAFF. The CDR3 DNA sequence: TGTGCCAGCAGCGGCCGGGGGGCAGACCGTGAAGCTTTCTTT.

A few counts support this clone. The chain recombines TRBV23-1 with TRBJ1-1, with D perhaps matching TRBD1 (6 bases). TRBV23-1 is treated as an ORF (open reading frame) with a function not yet certain. The germline V and J ends were trimmed by 0 bases and 3 bases, with 14 bases remaining between them. CDR3 size: 16 residues. This CDR3 reads CASSQSRAGEDTEAFF. The CDR3, as DNA: TGCGCCAGCAGTCAATCTAGGGCAGGGGAGGACACTGAAGCTTTCTTT.

The chain uses TRBV27 and TRBJ2-7; possibly TRBD1 for D (6 bases). This CDR3 comprises 13 residues. Germline V gene data show CDR1 as MNHEY and CDR2 as SMNVEV (reference sequence). V was clipped by 5 bases and J by 2 bases, with 10 bases between them. CDR3 bases: TGTGCCAGCAGTGAGGGGGAGCCCTACGAGCAGTACTTC. Amino acid sequence: CASSEGEPYEQYF.

This clone was recorded a few times. This chain joins TRBV27 and TRBJ2-3, with 10 bases identical to TRBD1. V dropped 5 bases and J dropped 2; count of bases not matched to a gene: 1. The CDR3 is made up of 14 amino acids. The V gene's germline CDR1 is MNHEY and CDR2 SMNVEV (reference sequence). The CDR3 protein is CASSGTGVTDTQYF. CDR3 in DNA: TGTGCCAGCAGTGGGACAGGGGTCACAGATACGCAGTATTTT.

This clone is a singleton in its sample. The V gene is TRBV5-1, the J gene TRBJ1-2; a weak D match, TRBD1 (6 bases). The V end was cut by 0 bases, the J end by 6 bases, with 15 bases between. The CDR3 length is 15 residues. Germline loops: CDR1 SGHRS, CDR2 YFSETQ. The CDR3 DNA reads TGCGCCAGCAGCTTGGAGGGTCTCAAGGGGGATGGCTACACCTTC. This translates into CASSLEGLKGDGYTF.

The rearrangement uses TRBV30 and TRBJ1-5; D is uncertain. Germline V gives CDR1 GTSNPN, CDR2 SVGIG (reference sequence). CDR3 size: 14 residues. V shed 0 bases and J shed 1 base, with 7 bases lying between them. CDR3 bases: TGTGCCTGGAGTGTAGACGTCAGCAATCAGCCCCAGCATTTT. Protein sequence: CAWSVDVSNQPQHF.

This clone came up a few times. The chain links TRBV30 to TRBJ2-2, with D possibly being TRBD2 (6 bases). Germline CDR1 is GTSNPN and CDR2 is SVGIG (reference sequence). With 4 bases removed from V and 6 bases from J, the gap between germline ends came to 9 bases. The CDR3 runs to 12 residues. The CDR3 DNA sequence: TGTGCCTGGACGGGGGACGCCGGGGAGCTGTTTTTT. It yields the protein CAWTGDAGELFF. Looking up the rest from reference TRBV30 and TRBJ2-2 gives the full variable domain: SQTIHQWPATLVQPVGSPLSLECTVEGTSNPNLYWYRQAAGRGLQLLFYSVGIGQISSEVPQNLSASRPQDRQFILSSKKLLLSDSGFYLCAWTGDAGELFFGEGSRLTVL.

Relative to its sample, this clone is medium-sized. The rearrangement links TRBV25-1 to TRBJ1-6; possible D gene TRBD1, 5 bases. Per the germline V gene, CDR1 is MGHDK and CDR2 is SYGVNS. Trimming took 9 bases from V and 14 from J, leaving 23 bases between them. This CDR3 spans 14 amino acids. The CDR3 spells CASGTGTDSPALHF. CDR3 DNA: TGTGCCAGTGGGACCGGAACCGATTCACCGGCCCTCCACTTT.

The V gene is TRBV5-1, the J gene TRBJ2-6, with unresolved D. Germline V CDR1 and CDR2: SGHRS, YFSETQ. This CDR3 has 15 amino acids. With 4 bases removed from V and 0 bases from J, the gap between germline ends came to 8 bases. The CDR3 nucleotides are TGCGCCAGCAGCCCCCCGGGCTCTGGGGCCAACGTCCTGACTTTC. Translating gives CASSPPGSGANVLTF.